What follows is one T cell receptor beta chain and its context. Antigen specificity is unknown. This entry belongs to a study of graft-versus-host responses after intestinal transplantation. Looking at the study overall: Anti-thymocyte globulin induction, then tacrolimus and steroids for about three years, went to all recipients. Study-wide results and limits: Individuals carrying graft-donor T cell macrochimerism showed high graft-versus-host to host-versus-graft clonal ratios in allografts. Early post-transplant falls in HvG clones accompanied the peak levels of circulating GvH clones.

TCRdb's table, derived via immunoSEQ multiplex PCR, lists solely in-frame clones and lacks some. The profile shows about 98,000 clones, less than 90% of them singletons. The sequences come from unstimulated CD8+ T cells sorted from spleen or lymph node cells, collected before intestinal transplant. This TCR was sampled from a human donor who received an intestinal transplant.

The DNA for the CDR3 is TGTGCCAGCAGTGACTCACTAGCGTCGAACACCGGGGAGCTGTTTTTT. Encoded protein: CASSDSLASNTGELFF. The chain uses TRBV6-4 and TRBJ2-2; 7 bases are shared with TRBD2. Trimming took 0 bases from V and 0 from J; bases not matched to a gene: 1. From germline, CDR1 is MRHNA and CDR2 SNTAGT. This CDR3 spans 16 amino acids.